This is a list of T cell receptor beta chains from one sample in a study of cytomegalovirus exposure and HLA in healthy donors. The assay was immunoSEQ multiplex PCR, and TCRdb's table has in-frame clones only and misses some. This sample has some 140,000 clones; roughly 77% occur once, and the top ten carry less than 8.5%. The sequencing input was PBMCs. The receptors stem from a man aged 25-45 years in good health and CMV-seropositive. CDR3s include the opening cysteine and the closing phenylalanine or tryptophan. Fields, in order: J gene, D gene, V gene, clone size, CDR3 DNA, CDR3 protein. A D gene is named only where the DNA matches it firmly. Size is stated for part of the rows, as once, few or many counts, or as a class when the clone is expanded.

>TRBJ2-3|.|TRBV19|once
TGTGCCAGTAGTCCCCGGAGGCTGGGTGGCACAGATACGCAGTATTTT
CASSPRRLGGTDTQYF
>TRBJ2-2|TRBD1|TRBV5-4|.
TGTGCCAGCAGCTTGCCAGGGGGCGTTGGGCACACCGGGGAGCTGTTTTTT
CASSLPGGVGHTGELFF
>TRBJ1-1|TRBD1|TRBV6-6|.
TGTGCCAGCACCGGACAGGGGGCTTCAACTGAAGCTTTCTTT
CASTGQGASTEAFF
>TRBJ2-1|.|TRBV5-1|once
TGCGCCAGCTCACGGCAGGGGCTCAATGAGCAGTTCTTC
CASSRQGLNEQFF
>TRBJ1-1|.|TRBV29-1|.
TGCAGCGTCCTACCTTTACGAGAGAACACTGAAGCTTTCTTT
CSVLPLRENTEAFF
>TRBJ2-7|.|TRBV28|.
TGTGCCAGCACCTGGGACTCCGCCTACGAGCAGTACTTC
CASTWDSAYEQYF
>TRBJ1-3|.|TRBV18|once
TGTGCCAGCTCACCCCTTGGAGCCGGGATCCGAAACACCATATATTTT
CASSPLGAGIRNTIYF
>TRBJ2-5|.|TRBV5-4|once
TGTGCCAGCAGCTTGGCCGCCCAGGGCGAGACCCAGTACTTC
CASSLAAQGETQYF
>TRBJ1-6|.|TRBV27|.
TGTGCCAGCAGTTTAGGGCAGGGATCTTCACCCCTCCACTTT
CASSLGQGSSPLHF
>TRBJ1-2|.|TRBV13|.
TGTGCCAGCAGCCCCCCGGAGCGGGACTATGGCTACACCTTC
CASSPPERDYGYTF
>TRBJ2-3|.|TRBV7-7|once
TGTGCTAGCAGCTTAGACGCGGGGCCTACTACGCAGTATTTT
CASSLDAGPTTQYF
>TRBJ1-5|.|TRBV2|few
TGTGCCAGCAGTGAAGCTGACAGTAATCAGCCCCAGCATTTT
CASSEADSNQPQHF
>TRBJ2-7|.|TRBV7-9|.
TGTGCCAGCGTCTGGGAACAGGGTCGCGAGCAGTACTTC
CASVWEQGREQYF
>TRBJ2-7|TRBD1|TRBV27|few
TGTGCCAGCAGTATGGGGACAGGGGGCTTCTACGAGCAGTACTTC
CASSMGTGGFYEQYF
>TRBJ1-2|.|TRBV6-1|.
TGTGCCAGCAGTGAAGCTTGGCAGTCTTTTTATGGCTACACCTTC
CASSEAWQSFYGYTF
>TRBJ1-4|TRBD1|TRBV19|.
TGTGCCAGTAGTATTCGCCTCTACAGGGGATTAAATGAAAAACTGTTTTTT
CASSIRLYRGLNEKLFF
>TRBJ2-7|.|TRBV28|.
TGTGCCAGCAGTTTAGGTACCCGTTCGGGGACCTACGAGCAGTACTTC
CASSLGTRSGTYEQYF
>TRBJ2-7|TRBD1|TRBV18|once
TGTGCCAGTGCCGGGACCACGACCACAGAACGTACAGGGGGCTTCTACGAGCAGTACTTC
CASAGTTTTERTGGFYEQYF
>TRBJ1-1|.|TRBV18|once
TGTGCCAGCTCACCCGGAGATATGAACACTGAAGCTTTCTTT
CASSPGDMNTEAFF
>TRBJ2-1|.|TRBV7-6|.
TGTGCCAGCAGCTTAGACCCTAATACAGACCCCTACTCCTACAATGAGCAGTTCTTC
CASSLDPNTDPYSYNEQFF
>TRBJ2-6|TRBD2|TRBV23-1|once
TGCGCCAGCAGTCAATCGGGAAGGGATCTCGGGAGGGCCCTTGCCAACGTCCTGACTTTC
CASSQSGRDLGRALANVLTF
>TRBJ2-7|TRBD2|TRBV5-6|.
TGTGCCAGCAGCCCAAGCGGGAGTGCCTACGAGCAGTACTTC
CASSPSGSAYEQYF
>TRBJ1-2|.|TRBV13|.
TGTGCCAGCAGCTCTAGTCGGGGAAACTATGGCTACACCTTC
CASSSSRGNYGYTF
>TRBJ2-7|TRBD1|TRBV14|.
TGTGCCAGCAGCCCCGGACAGGTGGGCTACGAGCAGTACTTC
CASSPGQVGYEQYF
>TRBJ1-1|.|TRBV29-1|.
TGCAGCGTCACAGGAGGGAGCGCTGAAGCTTTCTTT
CSVTGGSAEAFF
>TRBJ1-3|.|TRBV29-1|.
TGCAGCGTTGAAGCAGGGAACTCTGGAAACACCATATATTTT
CSVEAGNSGNTIYF
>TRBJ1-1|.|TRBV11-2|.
TGTGCCAGCAGCTTTGGGGGAGGGAACACTGAAGCTTTCTTT
CASSFGGGNTEAFF
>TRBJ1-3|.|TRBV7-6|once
TGTGCCAGCAGCCCTACCGACGTGTCTTGGAGTGGAAACACCATATATTTT
CASSPTDVSWSGNTIYF
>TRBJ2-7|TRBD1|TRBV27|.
TGTGCCAGCACAGGGGGAGCGTCCTCCTACGAGCAGTACTTC
CASTGGASSYEQYF